This is a list of T cell receptor beta chains from one sample in a study of blood T cell repertoires in COVID-19. Assay: immunoSEQ multiplex PCR; the TCRdb copy retains only in-frame clones and omits some. The top ten hold about 3% of the sample, which has about 370,000 clones, 89% seen once. The sequencing sample was made of peripheral blood. These receptors came from a woman aged 25 to 39 with COVID-19, enrolled during active disease. CDR3s include the opening cysteine and the closing phenylalanine or tryptophan. D genes are given only for firm matches. Size tells how often a clone was seen (once, few, many) or the class of an expanded clone, and some rows leave it out.

size	V	J	D	DNA	CDR3
.	TRBV4-3	TRBJ1-4	TRBD1	TGCGCCAGCAGCCAATTAATTCAGGGGGCGAAAAGTGAAAAACTGTTTTTT	CASSQLIQGAKSEKLFF
.	TRBV6-1	TRBJ1-2	.	TGTGCCAGCAGTGAAGAGGGGGTCGCCGGTCGGGGCTACACCTTC	CASSEEGVAGRGYTF
.	TRBV5-1	TRBJ2-3	TRBD1	TGCGCCAGCACGACCGGGGACAGGGGTTACGATACGCAGTATTTT	CASTTGDRGYDTQYF
.	TRBV11-3	TRBJ2-2	TRBD2	TGTGCCAGCAGCTTAGGTAGCGGGAGTGCCGGGGAGCTGTTTTTT	CASSLGSGSAGELFF
.	TRBV6-5	TRBJ1-1	TRBD1	TGTGCCAGCAGTACTACGACAGGGCAGGCTTTCTTT	CASSTTTGQAFF
once	TRBV3-1/TRBV3-2	TRBJ2-1	TRBD2	TGTGCCTCCACCCGGGGGGGCCACAATGAGCAGTTCTTC	CASTRGGHNEQFF
.	TRBV11-2	TRBJ1-2	TRBD1	TGTGCCAGCAGCTCGGGACAGGGAGTACACTATGGCTACACCTTC	CASSSGQGVHYGYTF
.	TRBV4-3	TRBJ1-1	.	TGCGCCAGCAGCCAAGATCGGTACACTGAAGCTTTCTTT	CASSQDRYTEAFF
few	TRBV6-2/TRBV6-3	TRBJ1-3	.	TGTGCCAGCAGTCCAAGCAGGGAAACGGGAAACACCATATATTTT	CASSPSRETGNTIYF
.	TRBV6-2/TRBV6-3	TRBJ1-5	.	TGTGCCAGCAGTCGACAACTTAGCAATCAGCCCCAGCATTTT	CASSRQLSNQPQHF
.	TRBV7-9	TRBJ1-6	TRBD1	TGTGCCAGCAGGGACCGGGACAGGGATAATTCACCCCTCCACTTT	CASRDRDRDNSPLHF
.	TRBV2	TRBJ2-1	.	TGTGCCAGCCGAAATCCCGGGCTAGCGAGAAACAATGAGCAGTTCTTC	CASRNPGLARNNEQFF
.	TRBV10-3	TRBJ1-1	TRBD1	TGTGCCATCAGTGACCTAACCCGGGACAGGGTAGAAGCTTTCTTT	CAISDLTRDRVEAFF
.	TRBV20-1	TRBJ2-1	TRBD1	TGCAGTGCTAGTAGTGACAGGGGTTTAGTGAGCTCCTACAATGAGCAGTTCTTC	CSASSDRGLVSSYNEQFF
.	TRBV6-1	TRBJ2-1	.	TGTGCCAGCAGGTATACGGTTAAGCACAATGAGCAGTTCTTC	CASRYTVKHNEQFF